This passage covers 21 T cell receptor beta chains from one sample sequenced in a study of blood T cell repertoires in COVID-19. The repertoire was sequenced with immunoSEQ multiplex PCR; TCRdb's copy has only in-frame clones and lacks some. The sample has some 110,000 clones, more than 75% seen once. Sequenced input: peripheral blood. All receptors derive from a man in his 60s with acute or convalescent COVID-19.

The gene calls are TRBV6-6 and TRBJ2-2; 11 bases agree with TRBD2. Trimming cost V 5 bases and J 5 bases; bases outside gene matches: 7. The germline V gene has CDR1 MNHNY and CDR2 SVGAGI (reference sequence). This CDR3 is 16 amino acids long. CDR3 sequence reads: CASSHIAGGLTGELFF. The CDR3 DNA follows: TGTGCCAGCAGTCACATAGCGGGAGGGTTAACCGGGGAGCTGTTTTTT.

The chain recombines TRBV5-1 with TRBJ2-2; TRBD1 is a possible D gene (5 bases). The CDR3 is 15 residues long. CDR1 is SGHRS and CDR2 is YFSETQ in the germline V gene. The V end lost 5 bases, the J end lost 2 bases, and 13 bases lay between the germline ends. This CDR3 reads CASSPQDPNTGELFF. CDR3 DNA: TGCGCCAGCAGTCCACAGGACCCTAACACCGGGGAGCTGTTTTTT.

This clone was observed a single time. This rearrangement joins TRBV5-1 to TRBJ1-1, with 10 bases identical to TRBD1. The CDR3 covers 14 residues. V shed 4 bases and J 6 bases; nucleotides not matched to a gene: 6. Germline-derived CDR1 and CDR2 are SGHRS and YFSETQ. The CDR3 DNA is TGCGCCAGCAGCGCGGACAGGGGGGTCCCTGAAGCTTTCTTT. It encodes CASSADRGVPEAFF.

This clone appeared a single time. The chain is built from TRBV29-1 and TRBJ2-3; 8 bases match TRBD2. This CDR3 comprises 16 residues. Germline lookup yields CDR1 SQVTM and CDR2 ANQGSEA. Trimming cost V 4 bases and J 0 bases; bases outside gene matches: 9. The CDR3 region has the DNA TGCAGCGTTGTACTAGCGGTAGCTTCTAGCACAGATACGCAGTATTTT. Encoded protein: CSVVLAVASSTDTQYF.

The rearrangement uses TRBV7-9 and TRBJ1-4; D remains unclear. CDR3 size: 15 residues. V gave up 1 base and J gave up 4 bases, with 10 bases separating them. From germline, CDR1 is SEHNR and CDR2 FQNEAQ (reference sequence). CDR3 sequence reads: CASSLDRHDNEKLFF. The CDR3 nucleotides read TGTGCCAGCAGCTTAGACCGACATGATAATGAAAAACTGTTTTTT. The whole variable domain, filled in from reference TRBV7-9 and TRBJ1-4, reads DTGVSQNPRHKITKRGQNVTFRCDPISEHNRLYWYRQTLGQGPEFLTYFQNEAQLEKSRLLSDRFSAERPKGSFSTLEIQRTEQGDSAMYLCASSLDRHDNEKLFFGSGTQLSVL.

The chain joins TRBV27 to TRBJ1-2; 8 bases align to TRBD1. The germline CDR1 and CDR2 sequences are MNHEY and SMNVEV (reference sequence). The CDR3 spans 17 residues. Trimming took 5 bases from V and 4 from J; bases not matched to a gene: 15. The CDR3, as DNA: TGTGCCAGCAGTCCCCGGGGGGCGGACAGGGCGGCCTATGGCTACACCTTC. Its translation: CASSPRGADRAAYGYTF.

This rearrangement joins TRBV6-5 to TRBJ2-3; 7 bases line up with TRBD2. This CDR3 has 15 residues. Trimming cost V 2 bases and J 1 base; bases outside gene matches: 3. Germline V gene sequence: CDR1 MNHEY, CDR2 SVGAGI. CDR3 in amino acids: CASSYLAGGTDTQYF. As DNA, the CDR3 is TGTGCCAGCAGTTACCTTGCGGGAGGCACAGATACGCAGTATTTT.

The CDR3, as DNA: TGTGCCACCAGTGGCCTAGCGGGTCGATCCTACAATGAGCAGTTCTTC. Encoded protein: CATSGLAGRSYNEQFF. The chain recombines TRBV24-1 with TRBJ2-1, with 8 positions matching TRBD2. The CDR3 runs to 16 residues. V shed 5 bases, J shed 1 base, and the junction held 6 bases outside the gene matches. The germline V gene has CDR1 KGHDR and CDR2 SFDVKD.

This clone has only a few counts. The chain couples TRBV5-4 to TRBJ1-2; D gene uncertain. Per the germline V gene, CDR1 is SGHNT and CDR2 is YYREEE (reference sequence). The germline V and J ends were trimmed by 4 bases and 7 bases, with 14 bases remaining between them. The CDR3 length is 13 residues. DNA of the CDR3: TGTGCCAGCAGCCCCCCGCAATCGGGTGGCTACACCTTC. It is translated as CASSPPQSGGYTF.

This chain links TRBV11-2 with TRBJ1-1; tentatively, D is TRBD1 (5 bases). This CDR3 comprises 14 residues. Germline CDR1 SGHAT, CDR2 FQNNGV. V lost 7 bases and J 3 bases, leaving 15 bases between the germline ends. The CDR3 protein is CASTARGGDTEAFF. DNA for the CDR3: TGTGCCAGCACCGCAAGGGGAGGCGACACTGAAGCTTTCTTT.

A single count supports this clone. J is TRBJ1-1 and V is TRBV4-3; D call uncertain. Germline loops: CDR1 LGHNA, CDR2 YSLEER. Trimming cost V 0 bases and J 2 bases, with 10 bases left between them. This CDR3 has 15 amino acids. As DNA, the CDR3 is TGCGCCAGCAGCCAAGATTCAGTCCCCAACACTGAAGCTTTCTTT. Translation: CASSQDSVPNTEAFF.

Only a few counts were recorded for this clone. This chain links TRBV28 with TRBJ2-7; D possibly corresponds to TRBD2 (6 bases). V dropped 1 base and J dropped 3 bases, with 13 bases sitting between them. The germline CDR1 and CDR2 sequences are MDHEN and SYDVKM. The CDR3 runs 15 residues. The DNA of the CDR3 is TGTGCCAGCAGTTTATCATCCACGGGGGACTACGAGCAGTACTTC. This encodes CASSLSSTGDYEQYF.

The genes are TRBV7-6 and TRBJ2-3; D is possibly TRBD2 (5 bases). The germline CDR1 and CDR2 sequences are SGHVS and FNYEAQ. Trimming shortened V by 5 bases and J by 6 bases, and 12 bases separated the two germline ends. The CDR3 length is 13 residues. CDR3 sequence: CASSAGSLDTQYF. Here the CDR3 DNA reads TGTGCCAGCAGCGCGGGTAGCCTCGATACGCAGTATTTT. The variable domain in full, completed from reference TRBV7-6 and TRBJ2-3, reads GAGVSQSPRYKVTKRGQDVALRCDPISGHVSLYWYRQALGQGPEFLTYFNYEAQQDKSGLPNDRFSAERPEGSISTLTIQRTEQRDSAMYRCASSAGSLDTQYFGPGTRLTVL.

V gene TRBV12-3 or TRBV12-4 combines with J gene TRBJ1-1; TRBD1 matches at 10 bases. Trimming at V came to 4 bases and at J to 5 bases, leaving 1 base not matched to a gene. This CDR3 is 13 amino acids long. Here the CDR3 DNA reads TGTGCCAGCAGTTGGGGACAGGGGACTGAAGCTTTCTTT. Protein product: CASSWGQGTEAFF.

The chain is built from TRBV5-6 and TRBJ2-1; no firm D call. The V and J ends lost 0 bases and 5 bases respectively, with 15 bases between them. Germline lookup yields CDR1 SGHDT and CDR2 YYEEEE. This CDR3 contains 16 residues. In nucleotides, the CDR3 is TGTGCCAGCAGCTTGGTTTCACAGTACCTTAACAATGAGCAGTTCTTC. Its protein is CASSLVSQYLNNEQFF.

The rearrangement uses TRBV6-5 and TRBJ2-3; D possibly corresponds to TRBD2 (6 bases). The CDR3 loop spans 14 amino acids. Deletions cut 2 bases from V and 5 bases from J, with 11 bases between. CDR1 and CDR2 (germline): MNHEY, SVGAGI. Written as DNA, the CDR3 is TGTGCCAGCAGTTACGGTCGGCGGGGAGATACGCAGTATTTT. Its protein is CASSYGRRGDTQYF.

This rearrangement joins TRBV5-4 to TRBJ2-2; 9 bases fit TRBD2. Germline CDR1 SGHNT, CDR2 YYREEE (reference sequence). J lost 1 base, V lost 2 bases, and 3 bases had no gene match. This CDR3 has 16 residues. As DNA, the CDR3 is TGTGCCAGCAGCTTATTGACTAGCGGGAACACCGGGGAGCTGTTTTTT. It encodes CASSLLTSGNTGELFF. The full variable domain, its missing parts supplied by reference TRBV5-4 and TRBJ2-2, is ETGVTQSPTHLIKTRGQQVTLRCSSQSGHNTVSWYQQALGQGPQFIFQYYREEENGRGNFPPRFSGLQFPNYSSELNVNALELDDSALYLCASSLLTSGNTGELFFGEGSRLTVL.

The chain couples TRBV15 to TRBJ1-6; tentative D call: TRBD1 (5 bases). The CDR3 has 14 amino acids. Trimming took 5 bases from V and 9 from J, leaving 14 bases between them. Germline assignment: CDR1 LNHNV and CDR2 YYDKDF (reference sequence). CDR3 in amino acids: CATSGRVLGSPLHF. The CDR3 nucleotides read TGTGCCACCAGCGGCAGGGTGTTAGGTTCACCCCTCCACTTT.

The chain carries TRBV18 and TRBJ1-2; TRBD1 matches at 9 bases. Germline V CDR1 and CDR2: KGHSH, LQKENI. The CDR3 totals 13 residues. V gave up 3 bases and J gave up 5 bases; unmatched junction bases: 1. This chain's CDR3 is CASSPDRGYGYTF. In DNA form, the CDR3 reads TGTGCCAGCTCACCCGACAGGGGGTATGGCTACACCTTC.

The chain recombines TRBV28 with TRBJ1-2; 9 bases agree with TRBD1. CDR3 length: 16 amino acids. Trimming took 2 bases from V and 4 from J; bases not matched to a gene: 8. Germline-derived CDR1 and CDR2 are MDHEN and SYDVKM. CDR3 protein: CASSLDPGQGLYGYTF. CDR3 DNA sequence: TGTGCCAGCAGTTTAGACCCGGGACAGGGACTCTATGGCTACACCTTC.

V gene TRBV28 combines with J gene TRBJ2-2; 8 positions agree with TRBD2. V was pared by 2 bases and J by 6 bases, with 2 bases of the junction left unmatched. Germline V gene data show CDR1 as MDHEN and CDR2 as SYDVKM. CDR3 length: 14 amino acids. The CDR3 nucleotides read TGTGCCAGCAGTTTAACGGGAGGGCCCGGGGAGCTGTTTTTT. Amino acids: CASSLTGGPGELFF.